These 32 T cell receptor beta chains were sequenced from one sample in a study of CD8 T cells in ankylosing spondylitis. Via MiXCR, TCRdb re-called the 5' RACE reads, giving one row per CDR3 protein. There are 200,000 to 250,000 distinct CDR3 sequences in the sample; 20% to 30% occur only once, and around 6.3% lies in the top ten. The material sequenced was blood, either unsorted or a sorted T cell fraction (not recorded which). These receptors all come from a male donor with ankylosing spondylitis or in good health (not recorded which).

This clonotype was detected only a few times. V is TRBV20-1 and J is TRBJ2-1, with TRBD2 identical over 8 bases. Germline CDR1 and CDR2: DFQATT and SNEGSKA (reference sequence). Trimming cost V 2 bases and J 6 bases; bases outside gene matches: 9. The CDR3 contains 15 residues. CDR3 nucleotide sequence: TGCAGTGCTAGACCGGATAGCGGGAACACCAATGAGCAGTTCTTC. As protein: CSARPDSGNTNEQFF.

This clonotype has at least ten counts. The chain combines TRBV5-6 with TRBJ2-7; possible D gene TRBD2, 6 bases. CDR3 size: 15 residues. The germline V gene encodes CDR1 SGHDT and CDR2 YYEEEE. V was trimmed by 2 bases and J by 7 bases, leaving 19 bases between them. CDR3 region: CASSLTGTGTREQYF. For the CDR3, the DNA is TGTGCCAGCAGCTTAACCGGGACCGGGACTCGTGAGCAGTACTTC.

The sample holds many counts of this clonotype. This chain joins TRBV2 and TRBJ2-1; 9 bases are shared with TRBD2. The CDR3 extends over 15 amino acids. The V and J ends lost 2 bases and 7 bases, in that order; junction bases with no gene match: 6. Germline lookup yields CDR1 SNHLY and CDR2 FYNNEI. The CDR3 sequence: CASSERSGRRNEQFF. CDR3 nucleotides: TGTGCCAGCAGTGAAAGGAGCGGGAGGAGGAATGAGCAGTTCTTC.

This clonotype was observed at least ten times. This chain links TRBV12-3 or TRBV12-4 with TRBJ2-3; D tentatively fits TRBD1 or TRBD2 (5 bases each). Trimming stripped 0 bases from V and 4 bases from J, with 5 bases between. CDR3 length: 13 residues. The CDR3, as DNA: TGTGCCAGCAGTTTAGCGGGACCAGATACGCAGTATTTT. The encoded protein is CASSLAGPDTQYF.

The rearrangement uses TRBV20-1 and TRBJ2-7, with 11 bases lining up with TRBD2. The length of the CDR3 is 13 residues. Germline loops: CDR1 DFQATT, CDR2 SNEGSKA (reference sequence). Germline trimming cut 7 bases from V and 6 bases from J; bases unmatched to any gene: 8. The CDR3 DNA sequence: TGCAGTGGCCCCACTAGCGGGAGTCGCGAGCAGTACTTC. This sequence encodes CSGPTSGSREQYF.

This chain joins TRBV29-1 and TRBJ2-3; D unclear. CDR1 is SQVTM, CDR2 ANQGSEA, per germline. The CDR3 runs 12 residues. V was shortened by 7 bases and J by 6 bases, with 14 bases between the two germline ends. In DNA, the CDR3 is TGCAGCGGGTTCCGACCCGGGGATACGCAGTATTTT. Its translation: CSGFRPGDTQYF.

This clonotype was picked up many times. This sequence joins TRBV28 and TRBJ2-4; 8 bases are shared with TRBD2. Per germline, CDR1 MDHEN and CDR2 SYDVKM. This CDR3 is 15 amino acids long. With V trimmed by 5 bases and J by 0 bases, 3 bases remained unmatched. The CDR3 nucleotides are TGTGCCAGCAGTCCCCGGGGGGGAGCCAAAAACATTCAGTACTTC. Translation gives CASSPRGGAKNIQYF.

Ten or more counts support this clonotype. The chain uses TRBV5-1 and TRBJ2-3; D call uncertain. The CDR3 has 14 amino acids. Per the germline V gene, CDR1 is SGHRS and CDR2 is YFSETQ. Trimming shortened V by 5 bases and J by 0 bases, and 10 bases separated the two germline ends. CDR3 sequence reads: CASSGKTSTDTQYF. The CDR3 nucleotides read TGCGCCAGCAGTGGCAAGACGAGCACAGATACGCAGTATTTT.

This clonotype has only a few counts. This chain connects TRBV5-1 to TRBJ2-3; unclear D gene. Trimming removed 2 bases from V and 5 bases from J, with 6 bases in between. In germline, CDR1 is SGHRS, CDR2 YFSETQ. The CDR3 sequence is 12 residues long. The chain's CDR3 is CASSLQRDTQYF. The CDR3 nucleotides are TGCGCCAGCAGCTTACAAAGAGATACGCAGTATTTT.

This clonotype was detected many times. The chain has TRBV12-3 or TRBV12-4 and TRBJ2-2; TRBD2 aligns across 7 bases. CDR3 length equals 16 residues. With V trimmed by 4 bases and J by 4 bases, 9 bases remained unmatched. Here the CDR3 reads CASSSVAGSSTGELFF. As DNA, the CDR3 is TGTGCCAGCAGTTCCGTAGCGGGTTCGAGCACCGGGGAGCTGTTTTTT.

The chain recombines TRBV12-3 or TRBV12-4 with TRBJ1-3; no clear D. The CDR3 extends over 14 amino acids. The ends were cut back, 3 bases at V and 0 bases at J, with 6 bases in the middle. The CDR3 region is CASSFPLSGNTIYF. CDR3 bases: TGTGCCAGCAGTTTTCCGCTCTCTGGAAACACCATATATTTT.

This rearrangement joins TRBV4-3 to TRBJ2-4; TRBD1 aligns across 7 bases. The CDR3 spans 19 residues. Germline CDR1 reads LGHNA; CDR2 reads YSLEER. The ends lost 0 bases at V and 0 bases at J; junction bases unmatched: 11. The DNA of the CDR3 is TGCGCCAGCAGCCAAGATCCGGACAGGACGACACTAGCCAAAAACATTCAGTACTTC. Protein sequence: CASSQDPDRTTLAKNIQYF.

J is TRBJ2-1 and V is TRBV12-3 or TRBV12-4; possible D gene TRBD2, 6 bases. This CDR3 region has 13 residues. Trimming cost V 6 bases and J 8 bases, with 14 bases left between them. The chain's CDR3 is CASRGLQIDEQFF. For the CDR3, the DNA is TGTGCCAGCAGGGGACTCCAAATCGATGAGCAGTTCTTC.

The table lists this clonotype with many counts. The CDR3 DNA sequence: TGCGCCAGCAGTGAGGGACAGGGGGCCGTTGGCGAGCAGTACTTC. Protein product: CASSEGQGAVGEQYF. This chain links TRBV10-1 with TRBJ2-7, with 11 bases fitting TRBD1. V dropped 2 bases and J dropped 6; count of bases not matched to a gene: 6. The CDR3 is 15 amino acids. Germline V gives CDR1 WNHNN, CDR2 SYGVQD (reference sequence).

At least ten counts were recorded for this clonotype. This chain joins TRBV4-2 and TRBJ2-1; D ambiguous. This CDR3 contains 14 residues. The germline V gene has CDR1 LGHNA and CDR2 YNFKEQ. V lost 3 bases, J lost 7 bases, and 13 bases lay in between. The CDR3 nucleotides are TGTGCCAGCAGCCATGTCGGGCCCGAGAATGAGCAGTTCTTC. It specifies CASSHVGPENEQFF.

This clonotype was seen repeatedly, ten times or more. The chain is built from TRBV5-1 and TRBJ2-7; 10 positions agree with TRBD2. The CDR3 loop spans 16 amino acids. Per germline, CDR1 SGHRS and CDR2 YFSETQ. V lost 0 bases and J lost 0; bases outside the gene matches: 3. DNA for the CDR3: TGCGCCAGCAGCTTGGGGTCTAGCGGGAGCTCCTACGAGCAGTACTTC. This encodes CASSLGSSGSSYEQYF.

V and J are TRBV6-1 and TRBJ1-1; tentatively, D is TRBD1 (5 bases). Trimming took off 5 bases at V and 3 bases at J, with 13 bases between the two ends. This CDR3 comprises 14 residues. Germline V gene data show CDR1 as MNHNS and CDR2 as SASEGT. The CDR3 reads CASSIGGVDTEAFF. For the CDR3, the DNA is TGTGCCAGCAGTATTGGAGGGGTGGACACTGAAGCTTTCTTT.

This clonotype occurred many times. This chain joins TRBV6-1 and TRBJ2-7; D perhaps matches TRBD2 (5 bases). This CDR3 is built from 12 residues. The V gene lost 3 bases and the J gene lost 3 bases, with 6 bases spanning the gap. Per the germline V gene, CDR1 is MNHNS and CDR2 is SASEGT. This CDR3 reads CASSEGSYEQYF. The CDR3 DNA reads as TGTGCCAGCAGTGAGGGGAGCTACGAGCAGTACTTC.

This chain joins TRBV4-3 and TRBJ1-1; D is uncertain. Germline loops: CDR1 LGHNA, CDR2 YSLEER. The CDR3 totals 14 residues. V was cut by 1 base and J by 3 bases, with 9 bases left in between. The CDR3 loop reads CASSQGAPDTEAFF. In nucleotides, the CDR3 is TGCGCCAGCAGCCAAGGGGCACCAGACACTGAAGCTTTCTTT.

This clonotype came up many times. The rearrangement joins TRBV29-1 to TRBJ1-2; TRBD1 matches at 7 bases. The CDR3 spans 12 residues. Looked up from germline, CDR1 is SQVTM and CDR2 is ANQGSEA. V lost 6 bases, J lost 5 bases, and 6 bases stayed unmatched. The CDR3 coding sequence is TGCAGCGTCGCCACAGGGGTGTATGGCTACACCTTC. Its protein is CSVATGVYGYTF.

This clonotype was seen at least ten times. J is TRBJ1-6 and V is TRBV12-3 or TRBV12-4, with 8 bases matching TRBD1. V lost 5 bases to trimming and J lost 4 bases; unmatched junction nucleotides: 4. The CDR3 is made up of 15 amino acids. Here the CDR3 reads CASSTGTGYNSPLHF. CDR3 nucleotide sequence: TGTGCCAGCAGTACAGGGACAGGTTATAATTCACCCCTCCACTTT.

The gene calls are TRBV27 and TRBJ2-3, with TRBD2 matching over 10 bases. Germline CDR1 and CDR2: MNHEY and SMNVEV (reference sequence). After removal of 0 bases from V and 6 bases from J, the junction contained 12 bases not matched to a gene. The CDR3 spans 18 residues. CDR3 sequence: CASSLSSLAGTRKDTQYF. The CDR3 nucleotides read TGTGCCAGCAGTTTATCGTCACTAGCGGGGACCCGTAAGGATACGCAGTATTTT.

There are many counts of this clonotype. The chain uses TRBV20-1 and TRBJ1-3, with D unclear. Germline loops: CDR1 DFQATT, CDR2 SNEGSKA (reference sequence). CDR3 length: 14 residues. V lost 6 bases, J lost 0 bases, and 12 bases lay in between. CDR3 residues: CSATNPDSGNTIYF. CDR3 coding DNA: TGCAGTGCCACTAACCCAGACTCTGGAAACACCATATATTTT.

This clonotype was found once. The CDR3 region has the DNA TGTGCCAGCAGCTTAAGTGGATCGGAAAGGACCATATATTTT. Translation gives CASSLSGSERTIYF. This chain uses TRBV12-3 or TRBV12-4 with TRBJ1-3; no clear D gene. The V end lost 6 bases, the J end lost 10 bases, and 19 bases lay between the germline ends. CDR3 length: 14 residues.

The V call is TRBV6-5, the J call TRBJ1-4; TRBD1 matches 8 bases. Looked up from germline, CDR1 is MNHEY and CDR2 is SVGAGI. CDR3 size: 16 residues. With V trimmed by 4 bases and J by 12 bases, 16 bases remained unmatched. The CDR3 DNA sequence: TGTGCCAGCAGTTCTAGACCGGGACAGGTTAGAGGGCAACTGTTTTTT. Residues: CASSSRPGQVRGQLFF.

This clonotype was counted between two and nine times. CDR3: CAIRSGQGSYEQYF. As DNA, the CDR3 is TGTGCCATCAGATCGGGACAGGGTTCCTACGAGCAGTACTTC. The rearrangement joins TRBV10-3 to TRBJ2-7; 9 bases are shared with TRBD1. Germline V gene lookup returns CDR1 ENHRY and CDR2 SYGVKD. V was clipped by 6 bases and J by 1 base; unmatched bases: 4. The CDR3 covers 14 residues.

Note on this clonotype: Its ends do not fully match the called genes, so a read error is possible. The chain joins TRBV28 to TRBJ1-3, with D possibly matching TRBD1 (5 bases). Per the germline V gene, CDR1 is MDHEN and CDR2 is SYDVKM. CDR3 size: 13 residues. The CDR3 region has the DNA TGTCCCAGCAGCGGACACCTTGGAAACACCATATATTTT. This translates into CPSSGHLGNTIYF. The complete variable domain, with remaining parts taken from reference TRBV28 and TRBJ1-3, reads DVKVTQSSRYLVKRTGEKVFLECVQDMDHENMFWYRQDPGLGLRLIYFSYDVKMKEKGDIPEGYSVSREKKERFSLILESASTNQTSMYLCPSSGHLGNTIYFGEGSWLTVV.

This clonotype was detected a few times. The CDR3 bases are TGTGCCAGCAGTTACGCCTTTCGGGACTACGAGCAGTACTTC. It translates to CASSYAFRDYEQYF. This rearrangement joins TRBV6-5 to TRBJ2-7; D possibly corresponds to TRBD2 (5 bases). Germline assignment: CDR1 MNHEY and CDR2 SVGAGI. The CDR3 sequence is 14 residues long. Trimming cost V 2 bases and J 3 bases, with 11 bases left between them.

This clonotype was observed a handful of times. The rearrangement joins TRBV2 to TRBJ1-2; no definite D call. Germline values: CDR1 SNHLY, CDR2 FYNNEI. Trimming took off 6 bases at V and 7 bases at J, with 12 bases between the two ends. CDR3 length equals 12 residues. DNA for the CDR3: TGTGCCAGCAGAGTGGGCCGCAGTGGCTACACCTTC. Translation gives CASRVGRSGYTF.

The chain combines TRBV20-1 with TRBJ2-1; D might be TRBD2 (5 bases). The germline gives CDR1 DFQATT, CDR2 SNEGSKA (reference sequence). The CDR3 totals 13 residues. V dropped 3 bases and J dropped 10 bases, with 16 bases sitting between them. CDR3 in amino acids: CSARGSLNGEQFF. DNA for the CDR3: TGCAGTGCTAGGGGGAGTCTCAATGGGGAGCAGTTCTTC.

This clonotype has ten or more counts. The rearrangement uses TRBV5-6 and TRBJ2-3; 10 positions match TRBD1. This CDR3 is 15 amino acids long. CDR1 and CDR2 (germline): SGHDT, YYEEEE. The junction had 3 bases not matched to a gene; V was cut back by 2 bases and J by 3 bases. The CDR3 DNA reads as TGTGCCAGCAGCTTCAGGACAGGGGGTACAGATACGCAGTATTTT. This sequence encodes CASSFRTGGTDTQYF.

This clonotype has more than one count but fewer than ten. This sequence joins TRBV27 and TRBJ1-4; 7 bases agree with TRBD1. There are 16 residues in the CDR3. Unmatched junction bases numbered 12, after V lost 5 bases and J lost 6 bases. CDR1 and CDR2 from the germline V gene are MNHEY and SMNVEV (reference sequence). The CDR3 DNA sequence: TGTGCCAGCAGTCCGAGACGGACAGGTAGAGATGAAAAACTGTTTTTT. The encoded protein is CASSPRRTGRDEKLFF.